These 24 T cell receptor beta chains share one sample of origin, sequenced in a study of blood T cell repertoires in COVID-19. Assay used: immunoSEQ multiplex PCR; TCRdb lists only in-frame clones, some missing. The sample holds over 200,000 clones; over 70% are singletons and the top ten take roughly 8.2%. The sequenced sample consisted of peripheral blood. All receptors derive from a woman between 50 and 59 years old with acute or convalescent COVID-19.

This chain joins TRBV24-1 and TRBJ2-7, with TRBD1 as a possible D gene (5 bases). Trimming took 3 bases from V and 0 from J, leaving 8 bases between them. Germline lookup yields CDR1 KGHDR and CDR2 SFDVKD. The CDR3 totals 14 residues. In DNA form, the CDR3 reads TGTGCCACCAGTGATCCACAGGACTCCTACGAGCAGTACTTC. It translates to CATSDPQDSYEQYF.

The V call is TRBV2, the J call TRBJ2-3; weak D call: TRBD2 (6 bases). There are 20 residues in the CDR3. Trimming shortened V by 5 bases and J by 2 bases, and 29 bases separated the two germline ends. Germline V CDR1 and CDR2: SNHLY, FYNNEI. The CDR3 region has the DNA TGTGCCAGCAGTACTACGGCCGGGGCGGGAAACCCGAGGAACACAGATACGCAGTATTTT. The encoded protein is CASSTTAGAGNPRNTDTQYF. Full variable domain (remainder filled in from reference TRBV2 and TRBJ2-3): EPEVTQTPSHQVTQMGQEVILRCVPISNHLYFYWYRQILGQKVEFLVSFYNNEISEKSEIFDDQFSVERPDGSNFTLKIRSTKLEDSAMYFCASSTTAGAGNPRNTDTQYFGPGTRLTVL.

This clone was found a few times. This chain links TRBV10-3 with TRBJ2-7; D may be TRBD1 (5 bases). CDR1 ENHRY and CDR2 SYGVKD come from the germline V gene. Deletions cut 4 bases from V and 3 bases from J, with 7 bases between. There are 12 residues in the CDR3. The CDR3 DNA reads as TGTGCCATCAGTGGGACAAACTACGAGCAGTACTTC. Protein sequence: CAISGTNYEQYF.

The CDR3 bases are TGTGCCAGCCGCGGGGGGAGGGGGCGCCCGGAAGAGACCCAGTACTTC. It codes for CASRGGRGRPEETQYF. This chain links TRBV11-2 with TRBJ2-5; maybe TRBD2 (8 bases). The length of the CDR3 is 16 residues. Trimming shortened V by 8 bases and J by 3 bases, and 22 bases separated the two germline ends. Germline CDR1 is SGHAT and CDR2 is FQNNGV.

The chain couples TRBV5-1 to TRBJ1-2, with 7 bases matching TRBD1. Per germline, CDR1 SGHRS and CDR2 YFSETQ. CDR3 length: 15 residues. V lost 7 bases to trimming and J lost 5 bases; unmatched junction nucleotides: 14. CDR3 nucleotide sequence: TGCGCCAGCCAGCCCCGGGAGGGGGCAAATTATGGCTACACCTTC. This sequence encodes CASQPREGANYGYTF.

The rearrangement links TRBV5-1 to TRBJ2-7; the D is unclear. The germline V gene has CDR1 SGHRS and CDR2 YFSETQ. V was shortened by 3 bases and J by 3 bases, with 10 bases between the two germline ends. The CDR3 runs 13 residues. CDR3 loop: CASSSYLSYEQYF. The CDR3 DNA sequence: TGCGCCAGCAGCTCATACTTAAGCTACGAGCAGTACTTC. Full variable domain (missing parts from reference TRBV5-1 and TRBJ2-7): KAGVTQTPRYLIKTRGQQVTLSCSPISGHRSVSWYQQTPGQGLQFLFEYFSETQRNKGNFPGRFSGRQFSNSRSEMNVSTLELGDSALYLCASSSYLSYEQYFGPGTRLTVT.

The chain couples TRBV5-1 to TRBJ1-1; D perhaps matches TRBD1 (6 bases). Germline lookup yields CDR1 SGHRS and CDR2 YFSETQ. The CDR3 runs 15 residues. The V gene lost 2 bases and the J gene lost 2 bases, with 13 bases spanning the gap. CDR3 loop: CASSFFGQSNTEAFF. The CDR3 DNA sequence: TGCGCCAGCAGCTTTTTCGGACAGTCTAACACTGAAGCTTTCTTT.

V usage is TRBV19 and J usage is TRBJ2-1; D is undetermined. Germline V gene lookup returns CDR1 LNHDA and CDR2 SQIVND (reference sequence). Deletions cut 4 bases from V and 7 bases from J, with 11 bases between. The CDR3 covers 13 residues. The CDR3 nucleotides read TGTGCCAGTAGTACGGAGCGAGGAAATGAGCAGTTCTTC. This translates into CASSTERGNEQFF. Supplemented by reference TRBV19 and TRBJ2-1, the full variable domain reads DGGITQSPKYLFRKEGQNVTLSCEQNLNHDAMYWYRQDPGQGLRLIYYSQIVNDFQKGDIAEGYSVSREKKESFPLTVTSAQKNPTAFYLCASSTERGNEQFFGPGTRLTVL.

This chain joins TRBV29-1 and TRBJ2-3, with TRBD1 identical over 7 bases. CDR1 and CDR2 from the germline V gene are SQVTM and ANQGSEA. The CDR3 covers 13 residues. J gave up 0 bases and V 6 bases, and 3 bases lay outside the gene matches. The CDR3 loop reads CSVDRESTDTQYF. DNA of the CDR3: TGCAGCGTCGACAGGGAAAGCACAGATACGCAGTATTTT.

This clone was detected a few times. The J gene is TRBJ2-7, the V gene TRBV13; a possible D gene is TRBD2 (5 bases). V gave up 0 bases and J gave up 4 bases, with 7 bases separating them. The germline V gene has CDR1 PRHDT and CDR2 FYEKMQ (reference sequence). The length of the CDR3 is 13 residues. The CDR3 is CASSLGEGYEQYF. In DNA, the CDR3 is TGTGCCAGCAGCTTAGGCGAGGGTTACGAGCAGTACTTC.

This chain joins TRBV20-1 and TRBJ2-3; tentative D call: TRBD2 (5 bases). CDR1 DFQATT and CDR2 SNEGSKA come from the germline V gene (reference sequence). The germline V and J ends were trimmed by 3 bases and 5 bases, with 24 bases remaining between them. The CDR3 runs to 17 residues. The DNA for the CDR3 is TGCAGTGCTAGTCCTTCCGGGTTAGCGAGAGTGAGAGATACGCAGTATTTT. This codes for CSASPSGLARVRDTQYF.

The sample holds one count of this clone. J is TRBJ2-7 and V is TRBV27; D possibly corresponds to TRBD2 (5 bases). The CDR3 extends over 15 amino acids. The germline V and J ends were trimmed by 1 base and 2 bases, with 12 bases remaining between them. Per germline, CDR1 MNHEY and CDR2 SMNVEV (reference sequence). Here the CDR3 reads CASSLLAEGPYEQYF. The CDR3, as DNA: TGTGCCAGCAGTTTATTGGCAGAGGGCCCCTACGAGCAGTACTTC.

As DNA, the CDR3 is TGTGCCAGCAGTGAAGGGCTAGCGGGAGGGGCAGATACGCAGTATTTT. This translates into CASSEGLAGGADTQYF. V and J are TRBV2 and TRBJ2-3, with 12 bases aligning to TRBD2. This CDR3 region has 16 residues. Looked up from germline, CDR1 is SNHLY and CDR2 is FYNNEI. Unmatched junction bases numbered 3, after V lost 1 base and J lost 4 bases.

This chain links TRBV10-2 with TRBJ1-2, with no clear D. There are 15 residues in the CDR3. CDR1 is WSHSY, CDR2 SAAADI, per germline. With 3 bases removed from V and 6 bases from J, the gap between germline ends came to 17 bases. DNA of the CDR3: TGCGCCAGCAGTGACGAAGCATTGACCGGGGATGGCTACACCTTC. It specifies CASSDEALTGDGYTF.

This rearrangement joins TRBV6-4 to TRBJ2-7, with no clear D. Per the germline V gene, CDR1 is MRHNA and CDR2 is SNTAGT. CDR3 size: 13 residues. The V end lost 4 bases, the J end lost 5 bases, and 12 bases lay between the germline ends. CDR3 bases: TGTGCCAGCAGTGCCTTACATGCCCACGAGCAGTACTTC. The encoded protein is CASSALHAHEQYF.

This clone came up once. This chain's CDR3 is CASSLGGRQGRNEQFF. The CDR3 DNA follows: TGCGCCAGCAGCTTGGGGGGTAGACAGGGACGCAATGAGCAGTTCTTC. The rearrangement links TRBV5-1 to TRBJ2-1; 7 bases match TRBD1. V lost 0 bases, J lost 6 bases, and 9 bases stayed unmatched. Germline V CDR1 and CDR2: SGHRS, YFSETQ. The CDR3 is 16 residues long.

The chain is built from TRBV9 and TRBJ2-7, with 8 bases fitting TRBD1. V lost 4 bases to trimming and J lost 3 bases; unmatched junction nucleotides: 6. The CDR3 has 14 amino acids. Germline-derived CDR1 and CDR2 are SGDLS and YYNGEE. The CDR3 nucleotides read TGTGCCAGCAGCTCCTCCGACAGGGGCTACGAGCAGTACTTC. It translates to CASSSSDRGYEQYF.

The rearrangement uses TRBV5-4 and TRBJ2-3; TRBD2 is a possible D gene (6 bases). CDR1 is SGHNT, CDR2 YYREEE, per germline (reference sequence). The germline V and J ends were trimmed by 0 bases and 1 base, with 15 bases remaining between them. The CDR3 loop spans 17 amino acids. The CDR3 spells CASSLEGIAGRTDTQYF. In nucleotides, the CDR3 is TGTGCCAGCAGCTTGGAGGGGATTGCGGGACGCACAGATACGCAGTATTTT.

The V and J genes are TRBV6-1 and TRBJ2-1; TRBD2 agrees at 13 bases. V lost 2 bases to trimming and J lost 7 bases; unmatched junction nucleotides: 5. CDR3 length: 16 residues. Germline CDR1 is MNHNS and CDR2 is SASEGT. The CDR3 is CASSERLAGGWNEQFF. CDR3 sequence (DNA): TGTGCCAGCAGTGAACGACTAGCGGGAGGTTGGAATGAGCAGTTCTTC.

This clone has a handful of counts. This sequence joins TRBV9 and TRBJ1-1; 7 bases fit TRBD1. The CDR3 runs to 16 residues. Germline V CDR1 and CDR2: SGDLS, YYNGEE. The junction had 12 bases not matched to a gene; V was cut back by 4 bases and J by 3 bases. CDR3 in DNA: TGTGCCAGCAGCTACCCCGAAGGGGGCTTGGACACTGAAGCTTTCTTT. Translation gives CASSYPEGGLDTEAFF.

The J gene is TRBJ2-5, the V gene TRBV9, with D maybe TRBD2 (6 bases). V lost 4 bases and J lost 5, with 15 bases in between. This CDR3 is 14 amino acids long. The germline V gene encodes CDR1 SGDLS and CDR2 YYNGEE. DNA of the CDR3: TGTGCCAGCAGCCCCGGAGGGCCCAGGGAGACCCAGTACTTC. It encodes CASSPGGPRETQYF.

This rearrangement joins TRBV18 to TRBJ1-2, with 9 bases fitting TRBD1. The V gene's germline CDR1 is KGHSH and CDR2 LQKENI. CDR3 length: 16 residues. Germline trimming cut 3 bases from V and 4 bases from J; bases unmatched to any gene: 9. CDR3 bases: TGTGCCAGCTCACCGGGACAGGGACGGAGGGCCTATGGCTACACCTTC. This translates into CASSPGQGRRAYGYTF.

The J gene is TRBJ1-4, the V gene TRBV12-3 or TRBV12-4, with D perhaps matching TRBD1 (5 bases). There are 13 residues in the CDR3. Trimming left V 4 bases short and J 7 bases short, with 10 bases between. The CDR3 spells CASSSTASEKLFF. Here the CDR3 DNA reads TGTGCCAGCAGTTCGACAGCAAGTGAAAAACTGTTTTTT.

This chain connects TRBV18 to TRBJ1-1; D unresolved. The CDR3 contains 13 residues. Trimming took 2 bases from V and 6 from J, leaving 10 bases between them. Germline CDR1 reads KGHSH; CDR2 reads LQKENI. CDR3 amino acids: CASSPRESAEAFF. The CDR3 nucleotides are TGTGCCAGCTCACCAAGGGAGAGCGCTGAAGCTTTCTTT.